These 10 T cell receptor beta chains were all obtained from the same sample, sequenced in a study of somatic mutations in cytotoxic T cells in rheumatoid arthritis. Only in-frame clones appear in the TCRdb table, and some are missing; sequencing was by immunoSEQ multiplex PCR. The table records over 15,000 clones, approximately 84% of them present only once. The sequenced sample was CD8+ T cells sorted from blood. These receptors were collected from an adult with rheumatoid arthritis.

The rearrangement links TRBV18 to TRBJ1-2; 8 nucleotides align to TRBD1. Per the germline V gene, CDR1 is KGHSH and CDR2 is LQKENI. V was pared by 0 bases and J by 6 bases, with 6 bases of the junction left unmatched. The CDR3 is 15 residues long. In nucleotides, the CDR3 is TGTGCCAGCTCACCACCGGGACAGGACATACATGGCTACACCTTC. It yields the protein CASSPPGQDIHGYTF.

This rearrangement joins TRBV6-5 to TRBJ1-2, with a possible D match to TRBD1 (5 bases). The CDR3 is 15 amino acids. CDR1 MNHEY and CDR2 SVGAGI come from the germline V gene. V was clipped by 6 bases and J by 4 bases, with 18 bases between them. CDR3: CASSPRSGQGYGYTF. DNA for the CDR3: TGTGCCAGCAGCCCAAGGTCGGGGCAGGGCTATGGCTACACCTTC.

This chain joins TRBV7-9 and TRBJ2-7; D tentatively reads TRBD1 or TRBD2 (5 bases each). This CDR3 has 14 residues. Germline V lookup: CDR1 SEHNR, CDR2 FQNEAQ (reference sequence). V was cut by 5 bases and J by 0 bases, with 11 bases left in between. CDR3 DNA sequence: TGTGCCAGCAGCCCCCGGGGCAGCTCCTACGAGCAGTACTTC. Amino acid sequence: CASSPRGSSYEQYF.

V and J are TRBV7-9 and TRBJ2-1; no clear D. CDR1 SEHNR and CDR2 FQNEAQ come from the germline V gene (reference sequence). The V end lost 4 bases, the J end lost 0 bases, and 13 bases lay between the germline ends. The CDR3 extends over 16 amino acids. The CDR3 nucleotides read TGTGCCAGCAGCTCCGAACCGATTGGCTCCTACAATGAGCAGTTCTTC. This translates into CASSSEPIGSYNEQFF.

This rearrangement joins TRBV13 to TRBJ2-7, with D tentatively TRBD2 (5 bases). There are 16 residues in the CDR3. The germline CDR1 and CDR2 sequences are PRHDT and FYEKMQ (reference sequence). Trimming pared 5 bases from V and 3 bases from J, leaving 20 bases between. The CDR3 sequence is CASSEKSERKFYEQYF. The DNA for the CDR3 is TGTGCCAGCAGCGAAAAATCGGAGCGGAAATTCTACGAGCAGTACTTC.

V gene TRBV10-3 combines with J gene TRBJ2-6; the D gene is possibly TRBD2 (6 bases). V was shortened by 11 bases and J by 2 bases, with 10 bases between the two germline ends. The CDR3 spans 13 residues. From germline, CDR1 is ENHRY and CDR2 SYGVKD. The CDR3 sequence: CAHGGAGANVLTF. The CDR3 DNA sequence: TGTGCCCACGGGGGTGCTGGGGCCAACGTCCTGACTTTC.

The CDR3 here is CASSEGRIYGYTF. As DNA, the CDR3 is TGTGCCAGCAGTGAGGGGCGAATCTATGGCTACACCTTC. This chain links TRBV6-1 with TRBJ1-2; TRBD1 is a possible D gene (5 bases). The germline V and J ends were trimmed by 3 bases and 4 bases, with 9 bases remaining between them. The CDR3 has 13 amino acids. Germline CDR1 is MNHNS and CDR2 is SASEGT.

V usage is TRBV7-6 and J usage is TRBJ2-3, with a tentative D call TRBD2 (7 bases). This CDR3 comprises 14 residues. Germline V CDR1 and CDR2: SGHVS, FNYEAQ. The V gene lost 0 bases and the J gene lost 6 bases, with 10 bases spanning the gap. CDR3 sequence (DNA): TGTGCCAGCAGCTTAGCGGGGGGGCTTGATACGCAGTATTTT. Encoded protein: CASSLAGGLDTQYF.

The chain combines TRBV7-7 with TRBJ1-1; D remains ambiguous. The germline V gene encodes CDR1 SSHAT and CDR2 FNYEAQ (reference sequence). CDR3 length equals 13 residues. V lost 5 bases and J lost 4, with 11 bases in between. CDR3 in DNA: TGTGCCAGCAGCCCGCTGGATGGCACTGAAGCTTTCTTT. This translates into CASSPLDGTEAFF.

The chain is built from TRBV5-1 and TRBJ2-2; no clear D gene. V was pared by 0 bases and J by 3 bases, with 9 bases between. This CDR3 spans 15 amino acids. Germline lookup yields CDR1 SGHRS and CDR2 YFSETQ. The CDR3 spells CASSLGPNHTGELFF. The CDR3 DNA sequence: TGCGCCAGCAGCTTGGGGCCCAATCACACCGGGGAGCTGTTTTTT.